This entry lists 27 T cell receptor beta chains sequenced from one sample in a study of blood T cell repertoires in COVID-19. The table came from immunoSEQ multiplex PCR; TCRdb's copy has only in-frame clones and leaves some out. The sample consists of approximately 250,000 clones, approximately 86% of them appearing once. Sequenced sample: peripheral blood. These receptors came from an older woman with COVID-19, enrolled during active disease.

V usage is TRBV14 and J usage is TRBJ2-5, with 10 bases that match TRBD2. CDR1 and CDR2 (germline): SGHDN, FVKESK. J gave up 2 bases and V 4 bases, and 10 bases lay outside the gene matches. The CDR3 has 17 amino acids. The CDR3 spells CASSPGTSEFLQETQYF. The CDR3 coding sequence is TGTGCCAGCAGCCCCGGGACTAGCGAATTTTTACAAGAGACCCAGTACTTC.

This CDR3 reads CASSATGTTGKNIQYF. The CDR3 region has the DNA TGTGCCAGTAGTGCCACAGGGACGACTGGCAAAAACATTCAGTACTTC. This chain links TRBV19 with TRBJ2-4; D perhaps matches TRBD1 (6 bases). In germline, CDR1 is LNHDA, CDR2 SQIVND (reference sequence). Trimming cost V 5 bases and J 3 bases, with 17 bases left between them. There are 16 residues in the CDR3.

The V gene is TRBV6-2 or TRBV6-3, the J gene TRBJ2-1; a weak D match, TRBD1 (7 bases). CDR3 length: 17 residues. Germline V CDR1 and CDR2: MNHEY, SVGEGT. V was trimmed by 0 bases and J by 7 bases, leaving 19 bases between them. DNA for the CDR3: TGTGCCAGCAGTTACTCGGTCGGCAGGGGGGCTATTAATGAGCAGTTCTTC. Encoded protein: CASSYSVGRGAINEQFF.

This chain joins TRBV6-5 and TRBJ1-5, with D uncertain. V was clipped by 5 bases and J by 3 bases, with 11 bases between them. In germline, CDR1 is MNHEY, CDR2 SVGAGI. CDR3 length: 14 amino acids. CDR3: CASSRGWDNQPQHF. The DNA of the CDR3 is TGTGCCAGCAGTCGCGGGTGGGACAATCAGCCCCAGCATTTT.

Only one count was recorded for this clone. The chain links TRBV5-4 to TRBJ2-1; the match to TRBD2 covers 11 bases. CDR3 length: 16 residues. V trimming: 4 bases; J trimming: 3 bases; junction bases outside the gene matches: 6. CDR1 is SGHNT, CDR2 YYREEE, per germline (reference sequence). DNA of the CDR3: TGTGCCAGCAGCCTGGGTGGGACTAGCGGCTACAATGAGCAGTTCTTC. Translation gives CASSLGGTSGYNEQFF.

The count of this clone is one. The V gene is TRBV9, the J gene TRBJ1-1; D call uncertain. Trimming took off 3 bases at V and 11 bases at J, with 14 bases between the two ends. There are 12 residues in the CDR3. Germline-derived CDR1 and CDR2 are SGDLS and YYNGEE. The CDR3 DNA reads TGTGCCAGCAGCGCTGAGGGATCTACGGCTTTCTTT. As protein: CASSAEGSTAFF.

The chain employs TRBV4-1 and TRBJ2-7, with 9 bases matching TRBD1. With V trimmed by 1 base and J by 6 bases, 7 bases remained unmatched. Germline CDR1 reads MGHRA; CDR2 reads YSYEKL. The CDR3 consists of 15 residues. As DNA, the CDR3 is TGCGCCAGCAGCCAAGGATGGACAGGGGCAACCGAGCAGTACTTC. The encoded protein is CASSQGWTGATEQYF.

CDR3 amino acids: CASSSPYRDRVETQYF. The CDR3 nucleotides are TGTGCCAGCAGTTCACCCTACCGGGACAGGGTGGAGACCCAGTACTTC. The chain combines TRBV28 with TRBJ2-5; 9 nucleotides match TRBD1. The CDR3 length is 16 residues. With 4 bases clipped from V and 5 bases from J, the junction kept 11 bases outside the gene matches. CDR1 and CDR2 (germline): MDHEN, SYDVKM.

The rearrangement joins TRBV6-5 to TRBJ2-7; 9 bases line up with TRBD1. Germline lookup yields CDR1 MNHEY and CDR2 SVGAGI. The CDR3 runs to 15 residues. Trimming at V came to 6 bases and at J to 3 bases, leaving 9 bases not matched to a gene. The CDR3 loop is CASRPRPGQGYEQYF. DNA for the CDR3: TGTGCCAGCAGACCGCGTCCGGGACAGGGCTACGAGCAGTACTTC.

This chain joins TRBV4-1 and TRBJ2-7; D might be TRBD1 (6 bases). The CDR3 totals 16 residues. Trimming left V 1 base short and J 9 bases short, with 22 bases between. CDR1 and CDR2 from the germline V gene are MGHRA and YSYEKL. The chain's CDR3 is CASSQVIWGQPTGQYF. The CDR3 DNA sequence: TGCGCCAGCAGCCAAGTCATCTGGGGGCAGCCTACCGGGCAGTACTTC.

The rearrangement joins TRBV11-2 to TRBJ2-3, with 8 bases lining up with TRBD1. The CDR3 sequence is 16 residues long. V gave up 1 base and J gave up 7 bases; unmatched junction bases: 10. Per germline, CDR1 SGHAT and CDR2 FQNNGV. Written as DNA, the CDR3 is TGTGCCAGCAGCTTAGTGGGGCAGGGGGCCTTTAATACGCAGTATTTT. Protein: CASSLVGQGAFNTQYF.

The CDR3 here is CAWRAWGAGGTDTQYF. Written as DNA, the CDR3 is TGTGCCTGGAGAGCCTGGGGAGCGGGAGGTACAGATACGCAGTATTTT. The chain recombines TRBV30 with TRBJ2-3; 9 bases fit TRBD2. The CDR3 totals 16 residues. Germline trimming cut 3 bases from V and 3 bases from J; bases unmatched to any gene: 10. CDR1 is GTSNPN, CDR2 SVGIG, per germline (reference sequence).

The chain combines TRBV27 with TRBJ1-5; 9 nucleotides match TRBD1. CDR1 and CDR2 (germline): MNHEY, SMNVEV (reference sequence). CDR3 length: 17 amino acids. J was trimmed by 3 bases and V by 4 bases; bases with no gene match: 10. CDR3 in DNA: TGTGCCAGCAGTTCTCGACAGGGGGAAGGTCTCAATCAGCCCCAGCATTTT. It codes for CASSSRQGEGLNQPQHF.

This chain uses TRBV28 with TRBJ2-3, with D tentatively TRBD1 (6 bases). CDR1 MDHEN and CDR2 SYDVKM come from the germline V gene. The CDR3 contains 18 residues. V was shortened by 2 bases and J by 0 bases, with 18 bases between the two germline ends. The CDR3 loop reads CASSLAERTDRSTDTQYF. The CDR3, as DNA: TGTGCCAGCAGTTTAGCCGAGAGGACAGATAGAAGCACAGATACGCAGTATTTT. Drawing the rest from reference TRBV28 and TRBJ2-3, the complete variable domain is DVKVTQSSRYLVKRTGEKVFLECVQDMDHENMFWYRQDPGLGLRLIYFSYDVKMKEKGDIPEGYSVSREKKERFSLILESASTNQTSMYLCASSLAERTDRSTDTQYFGPGTRLTVL.

The rearrangement uses TRBV11-3 and TRBJ2-7; D possibly corresponds to TRBD2 (5 bases). CDR1 is SGHNT and CDR2 is YENEEA in the germline V gene. The CDR3 contains 17 residues. Trimming took 0 bases from V and 3 from J, leaving 18 bases between them. Here the CDR3 reads CASSLDRKRGKVYEQYF. Here the CDR3 DNA reads TGTGCCAGCAGCTTAGATAGGAAACGAGGGAAAGTCTACGAGCAGTACTTC. The variable domain in full, with the rest retrieved from reference TRBV11-3 and TRBJ2-7, is EAGVVQSPRYKIIEKKQPVAFWCNPISGHNTLYWYLQNLGQGPELLIRYENEEAVDDSQLPKDRFSAERLKGVDSTLKIQPAELGDSAVYLCASSLDRKRGKVYEQYFGPGTRLTVT.

The chain links TRBV5-1 to TRBJ2-1; the D gene is possibly TRBD2 (6 bases). The CDR3 extends over 16 amino acids. From germline, CDR1 is SGHRS and CDR2 YFSETQ. Trimming pared 1 base from V and 1 base from J, leaving 12 bases between. The CDR3 coding sequence is TGCGCCAGCAGCTTGCTCCCGGGAGCTTCCTACAATGAGCAGTTCTTC. It encodes CASSLLPGASYNEQFF.

The chain uses TRBV7-6 and TRBJ2-7, with a tentative D call TRBD2 (7 bases). The CDR3 is 14 residues long. Trimming pared 1 base from V and 6 bases from J, leaving 13 bases between. Germline CDR1 is SGHVS and CDR2 is FNYEAQ. CDR3 protein: CASSLEVGGGEQYF. For the CDR3, the DNA is TGTGCCAGCAGCTTAGAGGTGGGAGGGGGCGAGCAGTACTTC.

The chain is built from TRBV7-8 and TRBJ1-5, with TRBD1 identical over 11 bases. The CDR3 covers 19 residues. V lost 5 bases to trimming and J lost 2 bases; unmatched junction nucleotides: 14. Germline CDR1 is SGHVS and CDR2 is FQNEAQ. CDR3 region: CASSTRTGGAGGGNQPQHF. In nucleotides, the CDR3 is TGTGCCAGCAGCACCCGGACAGGGGGCGCAGGGGGGGGCAATCAGCCCCAGCATTTT.

The J gene is TRBJ1-3, the V gene TRBV28; D remains ambiguous. The CDR3 consists of 13 residues. V was clipped by 7 bases and J by 5 bases, with 12 bases between them. Germline lookup yields CDR1 MDHEN and CDR2 SYDVKM. The CDR3 DNA is TGTGCCAGCACTGTGGTCGGTCGAAACACCATATATTTT. This encodes CASTVVGRNTIYF.

The V and J genes are TRBV5-1 and TRBJ1-5; maybe TRBD1 (6 bases). In germline, CDR1 is SGHRS, CDR2 YFSETQ. The CDR3 is 14 residues long. The V gene lost 4 bases and the J gene lost 2 bases, with 10 bases spanning the gap. In DNA form, the CDR3 reads TGCGCCAGCAGCACAGGGTCGGGCAATCAGCCCCAGCATTTT. Its protein product is CASSTGSGNQPQHF. Filled out from reference TRBV5-1 and TRBJ1-5, the complete variable domain reads KAGVTQTPRYLIKTRGQQVTLSCSPISGHRSVSWYQQTPGQGLQFLFEYFSETQRNKGNFPGRFSGRQFSNSRSEMNVSTLELGDSALYLCASSTGSGNQPQHFGDGTRLSIL.

J is TRBJ2-1 and V is TRBV7-8; 14 positions agree with TRBD2. In germline, CDR1 is SGHVS, CDR2 FQNEAQ. J was trimmed by 7 bases and V by 5 bases; bases with no gene match: 4. This CDR3 spans 15 amino acids. The CDR3 protein is CASSRGTSGSNEQFF. The CDR3 nucleotides read TGTGCCAGCAGCCGAGGGACTAGCGGGAGTAATGAGCAGTTCTTC.

The count of this clone is one. The chain links TRBV4-1 to TRBJ2-7, with 8 positions matching TRBD2. The CDR3 spans 15 residues. Germline CDR1 and CDR2: MGHRA and YSYEKL. After removal of 4 bases from V and 2 bases from J, the junction contained 7 bases not matched to a gene. CDR3 in amino acids: CASSPLAVITYEQYF. In nucleotides, the CDR3 is TGCGCCAGCAGCCCACTAGCGGTGATAACCTACGAGCAGTACTTC.

The chain joins TRBV7-9 to TRBJ1-4, with TRBD1 matching over 7 bases. Germline values: CDR1 SEHNR, CDR2 FQNEAQ (reference sequence). This CDR3 region has 16 residues. Losses at the gene ends were 7 bases for V and 4 bases for J; bases not matched to a gene: 12. The CDR3 reads CASTRLATGINEKLFF. As DNA, the CDR3 is TGTGCCAGCACTAGACTGGCGACAGGGATTAATGAAAAACTGTTTTTT.

The gene calls are TRBV5-4 and TRBJ2-2, with 8 positions matching TRBD1. The trim removed 1 base at V and 7 bases at J, leaving 9 bases unmatched. The CDR3 sequence is 16 residues long. Per the germline V gene, CDR1 is SGHNT and CDR2 is YYREEE (reference sequence). The CDR3 DNA sequence: TGTGCCAGCAGCTTGAAGGCAGGGGGCGCCGGCGGGGAGCTGTTTTTT. It encodes CASSLKAGGAGGELFF.

V usage is TRBV3-1 (or the pseudogene TRBV3-2) and J usage is TRBJ2-1; D not resolved. The CDR3 length is 14 residues. CDR1 is LGHDT and CDR2 is YNNKEL in the germline V gene (reference sequence). V gave up 4 bases and J gave up 5 bases, with 12 bases separating them. The CDR3 here is CASSPESYHNEQFF. CDR3 nucleotide sequence: TGTGCCAGCAGCCCCGAGTCCTACCACAATGAGCAGTTCTTC.

This clone has only one observation. The rearrangement uses TRBV23-1 and TRBJ1-5; tentative D call: TRBD1 (5 bases). TRBV23-1 is marked as an open reading frame, function uncertain. CDR3 length: 14 residues. Between the trimmed V and J ends, which lost 8 bases and 8 bases, there was a span of 19 bases. The CDR3 bases are TGCGCCAGCCTCTGTTCAGGGAAGTTGGAGCCCCAGCATTTT. Encoded protein: CASLCSGKLEPQHF.

Notes on this clone: Other DNA sequences within the sample encode an identical CDR3. The V and J genes are TRBV7-9 and TRBJ1-5; D might be TRBD1 (5 bases). This CDR3 region has 13 residues. CDR1 SEHNR and CDR2 FQNEAQ come from the germline V gene (reference sequence). With 5 bases removed from V and 4 bases from J, the gap between germline ends came to 9 bases. The CDR3 here is CASSRGGNQPQHF. CDR3 coding DNA: TGTGCCAGCAGCCGGGGGGGGAATCAGCCCCAGCATTTT. The full variable domain, in which reference TRBV7-9 and TRBJ1-5 provide the parts outside the CDR3, is DTGVSQNPRHKITKRGQNVTFRCDPISEHNRLYWYRQTLGQGPEFLTYFQNEAQLEKSRLLSDRFSAERPKGSFSTLEIQRTEQGDSAMYLCASSRGGNQPQHFGDGTRLSIL.